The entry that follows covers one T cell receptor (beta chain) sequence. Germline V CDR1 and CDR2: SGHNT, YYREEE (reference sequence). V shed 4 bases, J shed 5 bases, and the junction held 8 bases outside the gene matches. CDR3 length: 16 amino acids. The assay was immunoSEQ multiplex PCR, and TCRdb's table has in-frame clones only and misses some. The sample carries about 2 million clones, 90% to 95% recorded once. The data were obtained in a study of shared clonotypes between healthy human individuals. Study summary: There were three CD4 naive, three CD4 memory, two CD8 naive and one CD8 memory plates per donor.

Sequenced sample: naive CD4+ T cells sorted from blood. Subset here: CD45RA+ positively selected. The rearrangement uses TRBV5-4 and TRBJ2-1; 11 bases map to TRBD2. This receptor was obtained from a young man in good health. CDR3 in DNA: TGTGCCAGCAGCCTTTTGACTAGCGGGATTGACAATGAGCAGTTCTTC. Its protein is CASSLLTSGIDNEQFF.